The next 21 T cell receptor beta chains were all read from a single sample in a study of blood T cell repertoires in COVID-19 (TCRdb year 2020). The library was generated by the immunoSEQ multiplex PCR assay. TCRdb carries this immuneACCESS record with in-frame sequences only. Its versions omit some clonotypes, under half of them owing to an unresolved V gene in the studies checked, with the rest unexplained. The sample table holds over 300,000 clones, of which around 90% were seen once. The ten top clones hold roughly 6.7% of the sample. The sequenced sample consisted of peripheral blood. These receptors all come from a man in his late teens or twenties who had recovered from COVID-19.

The chain combines TRBV19 with TRBJ2-2, with 9 bases matching TRBD1. The CDR3 is 15 residues long. V shed 3 bases and J 6 bases; nucleotides not matched to a gene: 5. Germline CDR1 and CDR2: LNHDA and SQIVND (reference sequence). CDR3 amino acids: CASSIGTGISGELFF. The DNA for the CDR3 is TGTGCCAGTAGTATCGGGACAGGGATTTCCGGGGAGCTGTTTTTT.

The rearrangement links TRBV5-1 to TRBJ1-4, with TRBD1 identical over 11 bases. J gave up 8 bases and V 4 bases, and 10 bases lay outside the gene matches. From germline, CDR1 is SGHRS and CDR2 YFSETQ. The CDR3 has 16 amino acids. The CDR3 DNA reads TGCGCCAGCAGCCAGGACAGGGGGCCTATACAAGAAAAACTGTTTTTT. Amino acid sequence: CASSQDRGPIQEKLFF.

The gene calls are TRBV5-6 and TRBJ2-2, with 10 bases fitting TRBD1. Germline V gene data show CDR1 as SGHDT and CDR2 as YYEEEE. The junction had 9 bases not matched to a gene; V was cut back by 4 bases and J by 6 bases. The CDR3 consists of 16 residues. DNA for the CDR3: TGTGCCAGCAGCCGACAGGGGGCGGTTGAGGCCGGGGAGCTGTTTTTT. Amino acid sequence: CASSRQGAVEAGELFF.

In nucleotides, the CDR3 is TGTGCCAGCAACCCAGGAGTATCGGGGAGTACTGAAGCTTTCTTT. Encoded protein: CASNPGVSGSTEAFF. V is TRBV6-5 and J is TRBJ1-1; D is unclear. This CDR3 has 15 residues. Trimming removed 7 bases from V and 5 bases from J, with 20 bases in between. CDR1 and CDR2 from the germline V gene are MNHEY and SVGAGI.

V usage is TRBV15 and J usage is TRBJ1-4; possible D gene TRBD1, 5 bases. CDR3 length: 14 amino acids. Between the trimmed V and J ends, which lost 4 bases and 6 bases, there was a span of 12 bases. Per germline, CDR1 LNHNV and CDR2 YYDKDF (reference sequence). CDR3 sequence: CATSKGVLDEKLFF. For the CDR3, the DNA is TGTGCCACCAGCAAAGGGGTGCTGGATGAAAAACTGTTTTTT. The full variable domain, completed using reference TRBV15 and TRBJ1-4, is DAMVIQNPRYQVTQFGKPVTLSCSQTLNHNVMYWYQQKSSQAPKLLFHYYDKDFNNEADTPDNFQSRRPNTSFCFLDIRSPGLGDTAMYLCATSKGVLDEKLFFGSGTQLSVL.

This sequence joins TRBV5-1 and TRBJ1-5; 9 bases fit TRBD1. This CDR3 contains 14 residues. Looked up from germline, CDR1 is SGHRS and CDR2 is YFSETQ. V shed 4 bases and J 8 bases; nucleotides not matched to a gene: 7. CDR3 loop: CASSRTGEEEPQHF. The CDR3 nucleotides read TGCGCCAGCAGCCGGACAGGGGAAGAGGAGCCCCAGCATTTT. Complete variable domain (other parts from reference TRBV5-1 and TRBJ1-5): KAGVTQTPRYLIKTRGQQVTLSCSPISGHRSVSWYQQTPGQGLQFLFEYFSETQRNKGNFPGRFSGRQFSNSRSEMNVSTLELGDSALYLCASSRTGEEEPQHFGDGTRLSIL.

The V and J genes are TRBV6-2 or TRBV6-3 and TRBJ2-3; TRBD2 matches at 8 bases. Germline CDR1 and CDR2: MNHEY and SVGEGT. The CDR3 loop spans 15 amino acids. Trimming at V came to 5 bases and at J to 2 bases, leaving 6 bases not matched to a gene. The chain's CDR3 is CASSPGTSSTDTQYF. In nucleotides, the CDR3 is TGTGCCAGCAGTCCGGGGACTAGTTCCACAGATACGCAGTATTTT.

The J gene is TRBJ2-5, the V gene TRBV19; the D gene is possibly TRBD2 (6 bases). The V end was cut by 1 base, the J end by 5 bases, with 17 bases between. CDR1 is LNHDA, CDR2 SQIVND, per germline (reference sequence). The CDR3 contains 16 residues. The CDR3 region is CASSIGGRAGGETQYF. CDR3 nucleotides: TGTGCCAGTAGTATAGGAGGGCGGGCAGGAGGGGAGACCCAGTACTTC. Drawing the rest from reference TRBV19 and TRBJ2-5, the complete variable domain is DGGITQSPKYLFRKEGQNVTLSCEQNLNHDAMYWYRQDPGQGLRLIYYSQIVNDFQKGDIAEGYSVSREKKESFPLTVTSAQKNPTAFYLCASSIGGRAGGETQYFGPGTRLLVL.

V usage is TRBV20-1 and J usage is TRBJ1-2, with a tentative D call TRBD1 (5 bases). Per germline, CDR1 DFQATT and CDR2 SNEGSKA (reference sequence). V was cut by 3 bases and J by 6 bases, with 11 bases left in between. The CDR3 runs to 12 residues. The CDR3: CSASVPGDGYTF. As DNA, the CDR3 is TGCAGTGCTAGTGTTCCGGGGGATGGCTACACCTTC.

The chain carries TRBV25-1 and TRBJ2-1, with 10 bases lining up with TRBD2. This CDR3 is 15 amino acids long. V gave up 5 bases and J gave up 4 bases; unmatched junction bases: 5. Germline V gives CDR1 MGHDK, CDR2 SYGVNS. CDR3 residues: CASSWTSGSYNEQFF. CDR3 coding DNA: TGTGCCAGCAGTTGGACTAGCGGATCATACAATGAGCAGTTCTTC.

The genes are TRBV19 and TRBJ2-1; TRBD2 matches 16 bases. The CDR3 is 16 residues long. CDR1 LNHDA and CDR2 SQIVND come from the germline V gene (reference sequence). With V trimmed by 4 bases and J by 6 bases, 3 bases remained unmatched. CDR3 nucleotide sequence: TGTGCCAGTAGTACGGGGACTAGCGGGAGGGGCAATGAGCAGTTCTTC. It yields the protein CASSTGTSGRGNEQFF.

The chain is built from TRBV18 and TRBJ2-3, with 9 bases identical to TRBD1. V dropped 3 bases and J dropped 5; count of bases not matched to a gene: 9. The CDR3 is 16 amino acids. The V gene's germline CDR1 is KGHSH and CDR2 LQKENI. The DNA for the CDR3 is TGTGCCAGCTCACCTTTCCGGGACAGGGTAGGAGATACGCAGTATTTT. Translating it yields CASSPFRDRVGDTQYF.

The chain joins TRBV10-3 to TRBJ2-1; tentative D call: TRBD2 (6 bases). CDR3 length equals 17 residues. V was shortened by 5 bases and J by 3 bases, with 20 bases between the two germline ends. Per the germline V gene, CDR1 is ENHRY and CDR2 is SYGVKD. CDR3 DNA sequence: TGTGCCATCAGTCCCGCGTCGGAGGCGGGGCTCTACAATGAGCAGTTCTTC. This codes for CAISPASEAGLYNEQFF.

This clone has only one observation. This chain uses TRBV5-3 with TRBJ2-7, with D uncertain. TRBV5-3 is reported as an ORF; its role is uncertain. The CDR3 extends over 13 amino acids. The V end was cut by 3 bases, the J end by 9 bases, with 16 bases between. CDR3 nucleotides: TGTGCCAGAAGCTGGGCGTGTCCGGCTGGGCAGTACTTC. This translates into CARSWACPAGQYF.

The rearrangement uses TRBV30 and TRBJ1-2; TRBD1 matches 7 bases. Germline assignment: CDR1 GTSNPN and CDR2 SVGIG (reference sequence). This CDR3 comprises 14 residues. The junction had 6 bases not matched to a gene; V was cut back by 3 bases and J by 2 bases. The CDR3 bases are TGTGCCTGGAGCCTCCAACAGGGGAACTATGGCTACACCTTC. It codes for CAWSLQQGNYGYTF.

The chain links TRBV7-2 to TRBJ1-4; 11 bases map to TRBD1. The germline V gene encodes CDR1 SGHTA and CDR2 FQGNSA. The V segment lost 1 base and the J segment 8 bases; nucleotides outside the gene matches: 6. CDR3 length: 16 residues. This CDR3 reads CASSLGGQGAREKLFF. The CDR3 DNA sequence: TGTGCCAGCAGCTTAGGAGGACAGGGGGCGCGGGAAAAACTGTTTTTT.

The chain joins TRBV12-3 or TRBV12-4 to TRBJ2-7, with D maybe TRBD1 (5 bases). With 6 bases removed from V and 3 bases from J, the gap between germline ends came to 9 bases. The CDR3 is 12 residues long. The CDR3 DNA reads TGTGCCAGCAGCCTCAGGGACTACGAGCAGTACTTC. Its protein product is CASSLRDYEQYF.

The chain joins TRBV6-1 to TRBJ2-5, with 9 nucleotides matching TRBD2. CDR1 and CDR2 (germline): MNHNS, SASEGT. Trimming removed 5 bases from V and 4 bases from J; junction bases left unmatched: 11. This CDR3 contains 16 residues. The CDR3 DNA follows: TGTGCCAGCAGTCAAGGTAGCGGGAGCGGAGGAGAGACCCAGTACTTC. Amino acids: CASSQGSGSGGETQYF.

This rearrangement joins TRBV10-3 to TRBJ1-1; 8 positions agree with TRBD1. V lost 6 bases and J lost 2; bases outside the gene matches: 5. This CDR3 contains 14 residues. Germline V lookup: CDR1 ENHRY, CDR2 SYGVKD. The CDR3 DNA reads as TGTGCCATCAGCAAGACAGGGGCTAACACTGAAGCTTTCTTT. Translated, it gives CAISKTGANTEAFF.

This chain joins TRBV6-4 and TRBJ2-3; D may be TRBD1 (6 bases). With 7 bases removed from V and 2 bases from J, the gap between germline ends came to 13 bases. There are 14 residues in the CDR3. Germline loops: CDR1 MRHNA, CDR2 SNTAGT. As DNA, the CDR3 is TGTGCCAGCATTGGGGGCTGGAACACAGATACGCAGTATTTT. Its translation: CASIGGWNTDTQYF.

V gene TRBV27 combines with J gene TRBJ1-2; 7 bases align to TRBD1. This CDR3 is built from 14 residues. Germline assignment: CDR1 MNHEY and CDR2 SMNVEV (reference sequence). V lost 5 bases and J lost 4; bases outside the gene matches: 7. The CDR3: CASSLGGSSYGYTF. DNA for the CDR3: TGTGCCAGCAGTCTAGGGGGCTCGAGCTATGGCTACACCTTC.